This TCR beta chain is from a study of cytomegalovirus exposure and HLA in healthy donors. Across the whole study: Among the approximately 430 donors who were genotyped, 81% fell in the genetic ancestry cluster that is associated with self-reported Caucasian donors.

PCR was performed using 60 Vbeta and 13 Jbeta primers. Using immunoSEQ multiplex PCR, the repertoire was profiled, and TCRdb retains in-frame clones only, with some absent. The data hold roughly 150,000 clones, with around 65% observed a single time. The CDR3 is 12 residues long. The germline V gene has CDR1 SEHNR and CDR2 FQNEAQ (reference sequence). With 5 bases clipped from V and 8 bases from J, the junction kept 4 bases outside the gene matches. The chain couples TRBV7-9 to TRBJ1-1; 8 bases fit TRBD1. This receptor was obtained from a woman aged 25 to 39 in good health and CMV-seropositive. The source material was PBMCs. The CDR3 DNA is TGTGCCAGCAGCACCAGACAGGGGGAAGCTTTCTTT. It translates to CASSTRQGEAFF.